The 30 T cell receptor beta chains in this list originate from one sample, sequenced in a study of blood T cell repertoires in COVID-19. Sequencing was performed with immunoSEQ multiplex PCR; in TCRdb, only in-frame clones are kept and a portion is missing. The table shows tens of thousands of clones, with more than 75% occurring only once. Sequencing was performed on peripheral blood. Every receptor here comes from a human donor in a cohort sampled during active COVID-19. The donor label of this sample is uncertain.

The CDR3 loop is CASSPGTPNTEAFF. CDR3 DNA: TGTGCCAGCAGCCCCGGGACACCGAACACTGAAGCTTTCTTT. V gene TRBV5-5 combines with J gene TRBJ1-1; TRBD1 might be the D (6 bases). Trimming shortened V by 4 bases and J by 1 base, and 11 bases separated the two germline ends. This CDR3 is built from 14 residues. Per the germline V gene, CDR1 is SGHKS and CDR2 is YYEKEE (reference sequence).

CDR3 protein: CASGTAGVNYGYTF. For the CDR3, the DNA is TGCGCCAGCGGGACGGCGGGGGTTAACTATGGCTACACCTTC. V is TRBV10-2 and J is TRBJ1-2; tentative D call: TRBD1 (5 bases). This CDR3 is 14 amino acids long. V was cut by 8 bases and J by 1 base, with 14 bases left in between. Germline CDR1 reads WSHSY; CDR2 reads SAAADI.

V usage is TRBV27 and J usage is TRBJ2-5, with D tentatively TRBD2 (6 bases). CDR1 is MNHEY and CDR2 is SMNVEV in the germline V gene (reference sequence). Trimming took off 4 bases at V and 2 bases at J, with 14 bases between the two ends. CDR3 length equals 15 residues. CDR3 coding DNA: TGTGCCAGCAGTTACGGCGGGGCTAGTCAAGAGACCCAGTACTTC. Protein sequence: CASSYGGASQETQYF.

The chain uses TRBV15 and TRBJ2-7, with TRBD2 identical over 7 bases. Germline CDR1 and CDR2: LNHNV and YYDKDF (reference sequence). The CDR3 has 15 amino acids. The V segment lost 0 bases and the J segment 0 bases; nucleotides outside the gene matches: 2. CDR3 in DNA: TGTGCCACCAGCAGAGATCCGGGGGGCTCCTACGAGCAGTACTTC. Amino acid sequence: CATSRDPGGSYEQYF.

Here the CDR3 DNA reads TGTGCCAGCAGTCCCCTGGGGAGTCTTGGTTCACCCCTCCACTTT. It encodes CASSPLGSLGSPLHF. V gene TRBV28 combines with J gene TRBJ1-6; D gene uncertain. Germline lookup yields CDR1 MDHEN and CDR2 SYDVKM. The germline V and J ends were trimmed by 5 bases and 9 bases, with 17 bases remaining between them. The CDR3 has 15 residues.

The chain uses TRBV5-5 and TRBJ1-5, with TRBD1 matching 9 bases. CDR1 and CDR2 (germline): SGHKS, YYEKEE (reference sequence). The CDR3 is 15 amino acids. Trimming removed 4 bases from V and 7 bases from J; junction bases left unmatched: 9. The CDR3 here is CASSVTGGAGQPQHF. The CDR3 coding sequence is TGTGCCAGCAGCGTTACAGGGGGCGCGGGGCAGCCCCAGCATTTT.

The gene calls are TRBV7-3 and TRBJ1-4; D call uncertain. CDR3 length equals 13 residues. Germline lookup yields CDR1 SGHTA and CDR2 FQGTGA. Deletions cut 2 bases from V and 8 bases from J, with 9 bases between. The CDR3 spells CASSLVPGEKLFF. In DNA, the CDR3 is TGTGCCAGCAGCTTAGTTCCGGGGGAAAAACTGTTTTTT. The whole variable domain, remainder taken from reference TRBV7-3 and TRBJ1-4, is GAGVSQTPSNKVTEKGKYVELRCDPISGHTALYWYRQSLGQGPEFLIYFQGTGAADDSGLPNDRFFAVRPEGSVSTLKIQRTERGDSAVYLCASSLVPGEKLFFGSGTQLSVL.

The chain couples TRBV19 to TRBJ1-2, with D hard to call. The CDR3 runs to 14 residues. Trimming pared 4 bases from V and 2 bases from J, leaving 11 bases between. Germline CDR1 LNHDA, CDR2 SQIVND (reference sequence). Written as DNA, the CDR3 is TGTGCCAGTAGTACTCCGGGGTTAAACTATGGCTACACCTTC. Residues: CASSTPGLNYGYTF. Together with reference TRBV19 and TRBJ1-2, the CDR3 gives the full variable domain: DGGITQSPKYLFRKEGQNVTLSCEQNLNHDAMYWYRQDPGQGLRLIYYSQIVNDFQKGDIAEGYSVSREKKESFPLTVTSAQKNPTAFYLCASSTPGLNYGYTFGSGTRLTVV.

This chain uses TRBV5-5 with TRBJ1-6; TRBD1 might be the D (6 bases). The CDR3 has 16 residues. Trimming stripped 2 bases from V and 0 bases from J, with 9 bases between. The germline gives CDR1 SGHKS, CDR2 YYEKEE (reference sequence). Here the CDR3 reads CASSFGQSSYNSPLHF. CDR3 bases: TGTGCCAGCAGCTTCGGACAGAGCTCCTATAATTCACCCCTCCACTTT.

J is TRBJ1-5 and V is TRBV9, with 8 bases fitting TRBD1. The CDR3 is 14 residues long. Germline loops: CDR1 SGDLS, CDR2 YYNGEE. The trim removed 3 bases at V and 7 bases at J, leaving 6 bases unmatched. The CDR3 nucleotides are TGTGCCAGCAGCGGTGGACAGGGTGAACAGCCCCAGCATTTT. Translation gives CASSGGQGEQPQHF.

This chain uses TRBV5-4 with TRBJ1-1; D is unclear. This CDR3 comprises 17 residues. The V gene lost 1 base and the J gene lost 8 bases, with 24 bases spanning the gap. Germline lookup yields CDR1 SGHNT and CDR2 YYREEE (reference sequence). The chain's CDR3 is CASSLSPSGSPPGEAFF. CDR3 DNA: TGTGCCAGCAGCTTGTCCCCGTCGGGATCTCCCCCCGGGGAAGCTTTCTTT.

This clone was counted only a few times. The rearrangement uses TRBV28 and TRBJ2-2, with 16 bases identical to TRBD2. There are 18 residues in the CDR3. V shed 5 bases, J shed 5 bases, and the junction held 8 bases outside the gene matches. Looked up from germline, CDR1 is MDHEN and CDR2 is SYDVKM. The CDR3 DNA is TGTGCCAGCAGTCCCGGGACTAGCGGGGGGGCGCGAACCGGGGAGCTGTTTTTT. It is translated as CASSPGTSGGARTGELFF.

The V and J genes are TRBV12-3 or TRBV12-4 and TRBJ2-7; no reliable D call. The CDR3 loop spans 13 amino acids. The V and J ends lost 3 bases and 4 bases respectively, with 10 bases between them. CDR3 nucleotide sequence: TGTGCCAGCAGTTTTTGGGCCAGGTACGAGCAGTACTTC. It translates to CASSFWARYEQYF.

The J gene is TRBJ1-1, the V gene TRBV18; D may be TRBD1 (6 bases). V shed 3 bases and J shed 0 bases, with 11 bases lying between them. In germline, CDR1 is KGHSH, CDR2 LQKENI. This CDR3 contains 15 residues. The CDR3 region is CASSPQQGMNTEAFF. CDR3 in DNA: TGTGCCAGCTCACCTCAACAGGGCATGAACACTGAAGCTTTCTTT.

J is TRBJ2-7 and V is TRBV5-1; tentatively, D is TRBD2 (6 bases). The germline gives CDR1 SGHRS, CDR2 YFSETQ. Between the trimmed V and J ends, which lost 2 bases and 5 bases, there was a span of 14 bases. The CDR3 covers 14 residues. The CDR3 region has the DNA TGCGCCAGCAGCTTTACGGGACTCGGAAACGAGCAGTACTTC. Its translation is CASSFTGLGNEQYF.

The gene calls are TRBV6-2 or TRBV6-3 and TRBJ2-1; 10 nucleotides agree with TRBD2. Germline V gene lookup returns CDR1 MNHEY and CDR2 SVGEGT. This CDR3 has 18 residues. Trimming took 5 bases from V and 8 from J; bases not matched to a gene: 18. CDR3 sequence reads: CASSLWSLGLAGVDEQFF. The CDR3 DNA follows: TGTGCCAGCAGTCTTTGGTCCCTTGGGCTAGCGGGGGTGGATGAGCAGTTCTTC.

The CDR3 here is CASRDNWATEAFF. CDR3 in DNA: TGTGCCAGCAGGGATAACTGGGCCACTGAAGCTTTCTTT. The genes are TRBV21-1 and TRBJ1-1; the table's TRBD1 call for D was not verified on the DNA. TRBV21-1 is designated a pseudogene. The CDR3 extends over 13 amino acids.

The chain has TRBV6-1 and TRBJ1-6; D gene uncertain. The V gene lost 3 bases and the J gene lost 11 bases, with 17 bases spanning the gap. CDR3 length: 15 residues. Germline CDR1 is MNHNS and CDR2 is SASEGT. The CDR3 DNA follows: TGTGCCAGCAGTGAGGAGGCAGGAGACACCACACCCCTCCACTTT. Protein sequence: CASSEEAGDTTPLHF.

This chain links TRBV6-5 with TRBJ1-2; perhaps TRBD1 as D (6 bases). The germline CDR1 and CDR2 sequences are MNHEY and SVGAGI. This CDR3 spans 15 amino acids. The V end was cut by 11 bases, the J end by 5 bases, with 24 bases between. CDR3 nucleotide sequence: TGTGCCGGGGCCCGGGATCATCAAGGGGGATATGGCTACACCTTC. It is translated as CAGARDHQGGYGYTF.

The V gene is TRBV9, the J gene TRBJ2-7; TRBD1 aligns across 8 bases. The CDR3 extends over 14 amino acids. V shed 6 bases and J 0 bases; nucleotides not matched to a gene: 5. CDR1 is SGDLS, CDR2 YYNGEE, per germline. The CDR3 DNA sequence: TGTGCCAGCACCGTGACAGGGGACTCCTACGAGCAGTACTTC. Its protein is CASTVTGDSYEQYF.

This clone was found a few times. The rearrangement joins TRBV5-6 to TRBJ1-2, with D uncertain. In germline, CDR1 is SGHDT, CDR2 YYEEEE. This CDR3 is built from 16 residues. V was trimmed by 4 bases and J by 4 bases, leaving 20 bases between them. The CDR3 coding sequence is TGTGCCAGCAGCCCGGGCAGGCGGGTAGTCATCTATGGCTACACCTTC. Protein: CASSPGRRVVIYGYTF.

The chain carries TRBV10-3 and TRBJ1-6, with D uncertain. Germline V CDR1 and CDR2: ENHRY, SYGVKD. The CDR3 extends over 13 amino acids. Trimming took off 6 bases at V and 5 bases at J, with 8 bases between the two ends. This CDR3 reads CAIRQNDNSPLHF. DNA for the CDR3: TGTGCCATCAGACAAAACGATAATTCACCCCTCCACTTT.

This chain joins TRBV4-2 and TRBJ1-2, with unresolved D. The CDR3 consists of 15 residues. Trimming took off 4 bases at V and 3 bases at J, with 15 bases between the two ends. Germline values: CDR1 LGHNA, CDR2 YNFKEQ. The CDR3 is CASSREQGRDYGYTF. The DNA for the CDR3 is TGTGCCAGCAGCCGGGAGCAAGGGAGAGACTATGGCTACACCTTC.

The chain links TRBV25-1 to TRBJ2-7, with TRBD1 matching 7 bases. There are 13 residues in the CDR3. Trimming removed 2 bases from V and 5 bases from J; junction bases left unmatched: 3. The germline V gene has CDR1 MGHDK and CDR2 SYGVNS. DNA of the CDR3: TGTGCCAGCAGTGAAAACAGGGGCCACGAGCAGTACTTC. Translating gives CASSENRGHEQYF.

The V gene is TRBV7-8, the J gene TRBJ1-5, with 11 bases matching TRBD1. There are 15 residues in the CDR3. V dropped 3 bases and J dropped 7; count of bases not matched to a gene: 5. Germline V gene sequence: CDR1 SGHVS, CDR2 FQNEAQ. The CDR3 DNA reads as TGTGCCAGCAGCTTGGGACAGGGGGGGAGGCAGCCCCAGCATTTT. This encodes CASSLGQGGRQPQHF.

The V gene is TRBV6-2 or TRBV6-3, the J gene TRBJ1-5; the match to TRBD1 covers 9 bases. The CDR3 is 17 residues long. Germline assignment: CDR1 MNHEY and CDR2 SVGEGT. V gave up 6 bases and J gave up 2 bases; unmatched junction bases: 11. CDR3 DNA sequence: TGTGCCAGCAGCCCTGACAGGGGGAATTTTGGCAATCAGCCCCAGCATTTT. Protein: CASSPDRGNFGNQPQHF.

V and J are TRBV7-3 and TRBJ2-3, with 9 nucleotides matching TRBD2. The CDR3 totals 15 residues. The J segment lost 0 bases and the V segment lost 4 bases, leaving 2 bases of the junction unmatched. Germline V gene sequence: CDR1 SGHTA, CDR2 FQGTGA. CDR3 sequence reads: CASSSSGVSTDTQYF. The CDR3 nucleotides read TGTGCCAGCAGCTCTAGCGGGGTTAGCACAGATACGCAGTATTTT.

This clone showed up just a few times. The chain recombines TRBV6-5 with TRBJ2-7, with a tentative D call TRBD1 (6 bases). The CDR3 is made up of 12 amino acids. From germline, CDR1 is MNHEY and CDR2 SVGAGI. Trimming took 6 bases from V and 4 from J, leaving 10 bases between them. The CDR3 nucleotides read TGTGCCAGCAGCCTAGGGGGTTACGAGCAGTACTTC. It specifies CASSLGGYEQYF.

This sequence joins TRBV2 and TRBJ1-1; 9 positions match TRBD1. The CDR3 covers 13 residues. Germline trimming cut 10 bases from V and 3 bases from J; bases unmatched to any gene: 6. Germline V gene data show CDR1 as SNHLY and CDR2 as FYNNEI. CDR3 amino acids: CATTGGLYTEAFF. The CDR3 nucleotides are TGTGCCACGACAGGGGGTCTTTACACTGAAGCTTTCTTT.

This chain uses TRBV7-3 with TRBJ1-1; 8 bases fit TRBD1. The trim removed 3 bases at V and 1 base at J, leaving 4 bases unmatched. The CDR3 consists of 15 residues. Germline V gene lookup returns CDR1 SGHTA and CDR2 FQGTGA. CDR3 DNA: TGTGCCAGCAGCTTGGCCGGGACAGGGAACACTGAAGCTTTCTTT. Its translation: CASSLAGTGNTEAFF.